Sequencing of this T cell receptor (beta chain) was carried out in a study of T cell responses to AZD1222 COVID-19 vaccine. Study context: The analysis combined second doses at about 4 or about 12 weeks.

Study-level points and caveats: Repertoire sampling happened only post peak T cell response. Most donors were white British, females outnumbered males, and clonal diversity was possibly underestimated.

Sequenced by immunoSEQ multiplex PCR; TCRdb stores in-frame clones only, minus some. The sample holds approximately 110,000 clones, 70% to 85% seen once. With regard to this clone: Its cognate antigen is unknown.

The ends were cut back, 4 bases at V and 8 bases at J, with 19 bases in the middle. Germline assignment: CDR1 KGHDR and CDR2 SFDVKD. This CDR3 contains 15 residues. The chain employs TRBV24-1 and TRBJ1-2; no clear D. Sequencing was performed on peripheral blood, taken on day 0 of AZD1222 vaccination. The TCR comes from an adult in good health. The CDR3: CATSDTGRVGGGYTF. The CDR3 region has the DNA TGTGCCACCAGTGACACCGGGAGGGTTGGTGGAGGCTACACCTTC.